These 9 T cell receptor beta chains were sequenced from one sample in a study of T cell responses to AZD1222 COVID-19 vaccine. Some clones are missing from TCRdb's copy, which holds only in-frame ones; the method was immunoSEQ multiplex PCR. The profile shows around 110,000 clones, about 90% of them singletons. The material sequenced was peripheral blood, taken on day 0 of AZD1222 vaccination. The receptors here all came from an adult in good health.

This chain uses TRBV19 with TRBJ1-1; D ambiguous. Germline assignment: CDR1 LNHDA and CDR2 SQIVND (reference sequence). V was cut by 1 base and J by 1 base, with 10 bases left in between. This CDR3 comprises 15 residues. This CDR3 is CASSIGRNRNTEAFF. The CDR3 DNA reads TGTGCCAGTAGTATAGGCCGGAATAGGAACACTGAAGCTTTCTTT.

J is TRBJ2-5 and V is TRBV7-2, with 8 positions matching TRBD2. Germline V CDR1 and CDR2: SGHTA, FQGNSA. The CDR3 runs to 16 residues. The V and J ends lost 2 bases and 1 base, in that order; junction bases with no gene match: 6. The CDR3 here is CASSLQLAGTQETQYF. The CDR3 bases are TGTGCCAGCAGCTTACAATTAGCGGGGACCCAAGAGACCCAGTACTTC. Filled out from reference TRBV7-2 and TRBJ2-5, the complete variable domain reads GAGVSQSPSNKVTEKGKDVELRCDPISGHTALYWYRQSLGQGLEFLIYFQGNSAPDKSGLPSDRFSAERTGGSVSTLTIQRTQQEDSAVYLCASSLQLAGTQETQYFGPGTRLLVL.

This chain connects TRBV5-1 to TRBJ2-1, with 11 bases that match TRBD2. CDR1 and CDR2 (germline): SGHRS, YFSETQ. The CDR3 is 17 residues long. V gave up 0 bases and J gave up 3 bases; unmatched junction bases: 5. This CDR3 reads CASSLGLAGFDYNEQFF. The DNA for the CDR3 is TGCGCCAGCAGCTTGGGACTAGCGGGATTTGACTACAATGAGCAGTTCTTC.

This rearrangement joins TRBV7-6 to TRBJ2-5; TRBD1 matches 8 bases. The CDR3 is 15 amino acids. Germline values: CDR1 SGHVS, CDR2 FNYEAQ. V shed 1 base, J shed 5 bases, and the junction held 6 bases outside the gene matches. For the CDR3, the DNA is TGTGCCAGCAGCTTAGGGCCAGGGGGCTTGGAGACCCAGTACTTC. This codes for CASSLGPGGLETQYF.

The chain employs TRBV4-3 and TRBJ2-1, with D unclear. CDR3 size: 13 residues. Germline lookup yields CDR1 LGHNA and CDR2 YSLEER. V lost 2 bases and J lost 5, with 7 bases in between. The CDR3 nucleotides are TGCGCCAGCAGCCAATTGGTACACAATGAGCAGTTCTTC. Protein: CASSQLVHNEQFF.

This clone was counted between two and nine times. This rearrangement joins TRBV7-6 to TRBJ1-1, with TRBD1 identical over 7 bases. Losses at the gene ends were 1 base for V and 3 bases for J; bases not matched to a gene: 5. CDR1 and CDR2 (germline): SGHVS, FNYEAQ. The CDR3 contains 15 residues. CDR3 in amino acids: CASSLDRGGYTEAFF. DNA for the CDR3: TGTGCCAGCAGCTTAGACAGGGGCGGGTACACTGAAGCTTTCTTT.

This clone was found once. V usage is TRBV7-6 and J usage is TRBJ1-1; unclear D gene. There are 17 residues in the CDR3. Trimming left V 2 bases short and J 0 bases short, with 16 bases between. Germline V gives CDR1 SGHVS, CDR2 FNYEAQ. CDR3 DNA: TGTGCCAGCAGCTTATCCACCGCCCTCGGGGTGAACACTGAAGCTTTCTTT. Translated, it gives CASSLSTALGVNTEAFF.

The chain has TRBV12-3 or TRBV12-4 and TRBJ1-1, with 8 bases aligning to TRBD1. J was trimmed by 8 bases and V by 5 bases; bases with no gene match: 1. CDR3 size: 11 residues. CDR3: CASSQGAEAFF. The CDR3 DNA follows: TGTGCCAGCAGTCAGGGGGCGGAAGCTTTCTTT.

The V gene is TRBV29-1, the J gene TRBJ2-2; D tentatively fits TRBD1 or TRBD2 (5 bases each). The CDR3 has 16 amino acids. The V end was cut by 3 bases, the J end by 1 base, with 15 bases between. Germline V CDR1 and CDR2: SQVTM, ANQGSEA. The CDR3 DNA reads TGCAGCGTTGAGGAGAATAGGGGAGTGAACACCGGGGAGCTGTTTTTT. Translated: CSVEENRGVNTGELFF.